The rows below give T cell receptor beta chains drawn from one sample of a study of human T cells and chemical hapten exposure. Each CDR3 protein gets one entry after TCRdb re-called the RACE reads with MiXCR. Here the sample spans about 380,000 distinct CDR3 sequences, more than 5% being singletons. The source was whole blood, collected in connection with sensitization to the hapten diphenylcyclopropenone (DPC). These receptor sequences come from a woman between 18 and 29 years old with alopecia areata. Some clones in this sample may be carry-over from other donors' samples. Both conserved end residues are part of each CDR3. Fields, in order: D gene, J gene, V gene, clone size, CDR3 protein, CDR3 DNA. A D gene is named only where the DNA matches it firmly. Not all rows give a size; the values are once, few, many and, for expanded clones, a class.

D gene: -
J gene: TRBJ2-2
V gene: TRBV5-1
clone size: -
CDR3 protein: CASSLMDFTTGELFF
CDR3 DNA: TGCGCCAGCAGCTTGATGGACTTTACCACCGGGGAGCTGTTTTTT

D gene: -
J gene: TRBJ1-1
V gene: TRBV11-1
clone size: few
CDR3 protein: CASSRRSTRAFF
CDR3 DNA: TGTGCCAGCAGCCGACGGTCGACTAGGGCTTTCTTT

D gene: -
J gene: TRBJ2-2
V gene: TRBV12-3/TRBV12-4
clone size: -
CDR3 protein: CASLSQRVGSTGELFF
CDR3 DNA: TGTGCCAGTTTATCACAGAGAGTGGGAAGCACCGGGGAGCTGTTTTTT

D gene: -
J gene: TRBJ2-1
V gene: TRBV5-4
clone size: many
CDR3 protein: CASSTPGTIYNEQFF
CDR3 DNA: TGTGCCAGCAGCACCCCCGGGACGATCTACAATGAGCAGTTCTTC

D gene: TRBD1
J gene: TRBJ1-2
V gene: TRBV10-2
clone size: many
CDR3 protein: CASSERGRNYGYTF
CDR3 DNA: TGCGCCAGCAGTGAGAGGGGGCGGAACTATGGCTACACCTTC

D gene: TRBD1
J gene: TRBJ1-2
V gene: TRBV5-1
clone size: many
CDR3 protein: CASSLDSGDRRYGYTF
CDR3 DNA: TGCGCCAGCAGCTTGGATTCAGGGGACAGGCGGTATGGCTACACCTTC

D gene: TRBD2
J gene: TRBJ2-3
V gene: TRBV6-2/TRBV6-3
clone size: many
CDR3 protein: CASSAGLATDTQYF
CDR3 DNA: TGTGCCAGCAGTGCGGGACTAGCGACAGATACGCAGTATTTT

D gene: TRBD1
J gene: TRBJ1-4
V gene: TRBV3-1
clone size: many
CDR3 protein: CASSQAQTGGNEKLFF
CDR3 DNA: TGTGCCAGCAGCCAAGCGCAGACAGGGGGGAATGAAAAACTGTTTTTT

D gene: TRBD2
J gene: TRBJ2-5
V gene: TRBV29-1
clone size: -
CDR3 protein: CSVGKQGGETQYF
CDR3 DNA: TGCAGCGTTGGGAAGCAGGGAGGGGAGACCCAGTACTTC

D gene: TRBD1
J gene: TRBJ1-1
V gene: TRBV7-9
clone size: -
CDR3 protein: CASGNRGLNGVEAFF
CDR3 DNA: TGTGCCAGCGGAAACAGGGGGCTAAATGGAGTTGAAGCTTTCTTT

D gene: -
J gene: TRBJ2-7
V gene: TRBV24-1
clone size: -
CDR3 protein: CATSDPTDVSEQYF
CDR3 DNA: TGTGCCACCAGTGATCCCACGGACGTCAGCGAGCAGTACTTC

D gene: -
J gene: TRBJ2-1
V gene: TRBV19
clone size: -
CDR3 protein: CASSAPASYNEQFF
CDR3 DNA: TGTGCCAGTAGTGCCCCAGCTTCCTACAATGAGCAGTTCTTC

D gene: -
J gene: TRBJ2-7
V gene: TRBV7-2
clone size: many
CDR3 protein: CASSLLESSEQYF
CDR3 DNA: TGTGCCAGCAGCCTACTCGAGTCGAGCGAGCAGTACTTC

D gene: TRBD2
J gene: TRBJ2-3
V gene: TRBV7-8
clone size: -
CDR3 protein: CASSPGTSGGVSTDTQYF
CDR3 DNA: TGTGCCAGCAGCCCAGGGACTAGCGGGGGGGTTAGCACAGATACGCAGTATTTT

D gene: -
J gene: TRBJ1-4
V gene: TRBV13
clone size: many
CDR3 protein: CASSGPDEKLFF
CDR3 DNA: TGTGCCAGCAGCGGACCGGATGAAAAACTGTTTTTT

D gene: -
J gene: TRBJ2-7
V gene: TRBV12-3/TRBV12-4
clone size: -
CDR3 protein: CASSLAGRSSYEQYF
CDR3 DNA: TGTGCCAGCAGTTTAGCGGGACGGAGCTCCTACGAGCAGTACTTC

D gene: -
J gene: TRBJ2-7
V gene: TRBV12-3/TRBV12-4
clone size: -
CDR3 protein: CASSSYRDEQYF
CDR3 DNA: TGTGCCAGCAGTTCCTACAGGGACGAGCAGTACTTC

D gene: -
J gene: TRBJ1-1
V gene: TRBV29-1
clone size: many
CDR3 protein: CSVEGAPNSNTEAFF
CDR3 DNA: TGCAGCGTTGAAGGGGCCCCCAATTCGAACACTGAAGCTTTCTTT

D gene: TRBD1
J gene: TRBJ2-7
V gene: TRBV6-5
clone size: -
CDR3 protein: CASGRDRGTYEQYF
CDR3 DNA: TGTGCCAGCGGCCGGGACAGGGGTACCTACGAGCAGTACTTC

D gene: TRBD1
J gene: TRBJ2-1
V gene: TRBV19
clone size: many
CDR3 protein: CASKKGATYNEQFF
CDR3 DNA: TGTGCCAGTAAGAAGGGGGCCACTTACAATGAGCAGTTCTTC

D gene: TRBD1
J gene: TRBJ2-2
V gene: TRBV5-5
clone size: many
CDR3 protein: CASSTGQAVGELFF
CDR3 DNA: TGTGCCAGCAGCACGGGACAGGCCGTCGGGGAGCTGTTTTTT

D gene: -
J gene: TRBJ2-1
V gene: TRBV6-2/TRBV6-3
clone size: few
CDR3 protein: CASSKRQERYEQFF
CDR3 DNA: TGTGCCAGCAGTAAAAGACAGGAGAGGTATGAGCAGTTCTTC

D gene: -
J gene: TRBJ2-3
V gene: TRBV11-1
clone size: -
CDR3 protein: CASSPERFSTDTQYF
CDR3 DNA: TGTGCCAGCAGCCCTGAACGCTTTAGCACAGATACGCAGTATTTT

D gene: -
J gene: TRBJ2-4
V gene: TRBV3-1
clone size: many
CDR3 protein: CASSAQGRGNIQYF
CDR3 DNA: TGTGCCAGCAGCGCACAGGGGCGGGGAAACATTCAGTACTTC

D gene: TRBD1
J gene: TRBJ1-2
V gene: TRBV10-3
clone size: -
CDR3 protein: CAISPTGGDYGYTF
CDR3 DNA: TGTGCCATCAGCCCGACAGGGGGCGACTATGGCTACACCTTC

D gene: -
J gene: TRBJ1-1
V gene: TRBV13
clone size: many
CDR3 protein: CASSLGRDRSVAEAFF
CDR3 DNA: TGTGCCAGCAGCTTAGGTCGCGACAGATCGGTCGCTGAAGCTTTCTTT

D gene: TRBD1
J gene: TRBJ1-2
V gene: TRBV3-1
clone size: many
CDR3 protein: CASAGDSDGYTF
CDR3 DNA: TGTGCCAGCGCCGGGGACAGCGATGGCTACACCTTC

D gene: -
J gene: TRBJ2-5
V gene: TRBV29-1
clone size: many
CDR3 protein: CTANPTEGETQYF
CDR3 DNA: TGCACCGCCAACCCGACGGAAGGAGAGACCCAGTACTTC

D gene: TRBD1
J gene: TRBJ2-7
V gene: TRBV28
clone size: -
CDR3 protein: CASAPEQGSEQYF
CDR3 DNA: TGTGCCAGCGCCCCCGAACAGGGGAGCGAGCAGTACTTC

D gene: TRBD1
J gene: TRBJ1-2
V gene: TRBV7-2
clone size: -
CDR3 protein: CASSLPQTGVHYGYTF
CDR3 DNA: TGTGCCAGCAGCTTACCCCAGACAGGGGTCCACTATGGCTACACCTTC

D gene: -
J gene: TRBJ1-5
V gene: TRBV4-1
clone size: few
CDR3 protein: CASSQDWGSAQPQHF
CDR3 DNA: TGCGCCAGCAGCCAAGACTGGGGGTCCGCGCAGCCCCAGCATTTT

D gene: -
J gene: TRBJ2-7
V gene: TRBV4-3
clone size: -
CDR3 protein: CASSQATRREQYF
CDR3 DNA: TGCGCCAGCAGCCAGGCAACACGGCGCGAGCAGTACTTC

D gene: -
J gene: TRBJ2-4
V gene: TRBV6-2/TRBV6-3
clone size: -
CDR3 protein: CASSYVGDVAKNIQYF
CDR3 DNA: TGTGCCAGCAGTTACGTCGGGGACGTAGCCAAAAACATTCAGTACTTC

D gene: -
J gene: TRBJ1-1
V gene: TRBV11-2
clone size: many
CDR3 protein: CAILGDQKPEAFF
CDR3 DNA: TGTGCCATACTGGGGGATCAGAAACCTGAAGCTTTCTTT

D gene: -
J gene: TRBJ1-1
V gene: TRBV2
clone size: few
CDR3 protein: CASSEVLLEAEAFF
CDR3 DNA: TGTGCCAGCAGTGAAGTCCTCCTTGAGGCTGAAGCTTTCTTT

D gene: -
J gene: TRBJ2-7
V gene: TRBV12-3/TRBV12-4
clone size: -
CDR3 protein: CASSFLRGSHEQYF
CDR3 DNA: TGTGCCAGCAGTTTTTTAAGGGGGTCTCACGAGCAGTACTTC

D gene: TRBD1
J gene: TRBJ2-1
V gene: TRBV10-3
clone size: few
CDR3 protein: CAIKPGQGLHDEQFF
CDR3 DNA: TGTGCCATCAAACCGGGACAGGGGCTCCATGATGAGCAGTTCTTC

D gene: TRBD1
J gene: TRBJ1-6
V gene: TRBV7-9
clone size: many
CDR3 protein: CASSSTGGPSVPLHF
CDR3 DNA: TGTGCCAGCAGCTCGACAGGGGGCCCGTCGGTGCCCCTCCACTTT

D gene: TRBD1
J gene: TRBJ1-5
V gene: TRBV7-9
clone size: many
CDR3 protein: CASSPGTVINQPQHF
CDR3 DNA: TGTGCCAGCAGCCCCGGGACAGTTATTAATCAGCCCCAGCATTTT

D gene: -
J gene: TRBJ1-2
V gene: TRBV6-5
clone size: many
CDR3 protein: CASSYAGPYGYTF
CDR3 DNA: TGTGCCAGCAGTTACGCAGGGCCCTATGGCTACACCTTC

D gene: TRBD2
J gene: TRBJ2-3
V gene: TRBV27
clone size: many
CDR3 protein: CASSLSIPSRRGDTDTQYF
CDR3 DNA: TGTGCCAGCAGTTTATCGATCCCTAGCCGGCGGGGGGACACAGATACGCAGTATTTT

D gene: -
J gene: TRBJ2-2
V gene: TRBV27
clone size: few
CDR3 protein: CASSLWSTGELFF
CDR3 DNA: TGTGCCAGCAGTTTATGGTCCACCGGGGAGCTGTTTTTT

D gene: TRBD2
J gene: TRBJ2-1
V gene: TRBV10-3
clone size: many
CDR3 protein: CAISVSGGYNEQFF
CDR3 DNA: TGTGCCATCAGTGTTAGCGGGGGGTACAATGAGCAGTTCTTC

D gene: -
J gene: TRBJ1-2
V gene: TRBV6-2/TRBV6-3
clone size: many
CDR3 protein: CASRPEDRFYGYTF
CDR3 DNA: TGTGCCAGCCGGCCGGAGGACAGATTCTATGGCTACACCTTC

D gene: -
J gene: TRBJ1-3
V gene: TRBV11-2
clone size: many
CDR3 protein: CASSTYSGNTIYF
CDR3 DNA: TGTGCCAGCAGCACGTACTCTGGAAACACCATATATTTT